This TCR beta chain appears in the sequencing data of a study of blood T cell repertoires in COVID-19 (dated by TCRdb to about 2020). Some background on the complete study: Samples from collaborators originated in the United States, Italy and Spain and spanned both the acute and convalescent phases of COVID-19. The material from the prospective study consisted of cDNA or gDNA derived from T cells, B-cell-depleted T cells, or PBMCs. The dataset comprised deeply sampled blood TCRbeta repertoires from subjects exposed to, actively infected with, or recovered from COVID-19. The repertoires were released in a freely available public database meant as a resource for research on the immune response to SARS-CoV-2. The samples were drawn from the first 160 participants of the ongoing ImmuneRACE study and from 1,254 subjects provided by 6 global collaborators. Nearly every sample came with metadata listing a de-identified subject ID, COVID-19 status, age in years and sex. Where available, HLA class I and class II types were taken from metadata supplied by the sample provider and were not determined by assay-based typing.

TCRbeta CDR3 regions were amplified from genomic DNA using the immunoSEQ Assay, a bias-controlled multiplex PCR. Per the original workflow: The number of nucleated cells in each sample was estimated from the amplification of reference gene primers within the assay. To quantify the absolute abundance of each unique TCRbeta CDR3 rearrangement, sequence reads were collapsed and filtered. Productive Simpson clonality was computed per sample as the square root of Simpson's diversity index over productive rearrangements. TCRdb's version of the immuneACCESS table is confined to in-frame rearrangements and falls short of the full clone set. An unresolved V gene accounts for under half of the shortfall where checked; the remainder is of unknown origin. The V and J calls and clone size were taken over from that table, and D and trimming were inferred from the DNA. The sample table records around 63,000 clones; roughly 90% of these occur just once. The ten most abundant clones make up 1% to 1.5% of the sample.

Study-wide findings and limitations: How much clinical and demographic metadata was included differed by source and by participant, and the metadata was provided uncurated.

The collaborating institutions used their own protocols to collect whole blood in K2EDTA tubes. For TCRbeta analysis, collaborators shipped samples as frozen whole blood, isolated PBMCs, or DNA extracted from either of those sample types. As for this clone: Its recognized antigen is unknown. No quality values exist for individual bases; no much larger clone is one base distant.

V drops 0 bases and J drops 7 bases, leaving 10 bases in between. The germline V gene gives CDR1 as MGHRA and CDR2 as YSYEKL. The CDR3, cysteine through phenylalanine, is 14 amino acids long. Only the CDR3 part of the read is kept: 42 bases, read in frame from the first base. Sequenced material: peripheral blood. This sequence originates from a woman in her sixties or seventies with acute or convalescent COVID-19. The chain joins TRBV4-1 to TRBJ1-5; there is no confident call for the D gene. The CDR3 protein sequence reads: CASSQDPGGQPQHF. At the DNA level, the sequence is TGCGCCAGCAGCCAAGATCCGGGAGGCCAGCCCCAGCATTTT.